These 9 T cell receptor beta chains were sequenced from one sample in a study of T cell changes during pregnancy in multiple sclerosis (dated by TCRdb to between 2017 and 2020). Library prep was done by the immunoSEQ multiplex PCR assay. In TCRdb, the immuneACCESS table is reduced to in-frame sequences with V and J assigned. These tables do not hold every clone; where another copy was compared, an unresolved V gene accounts for under half, and the others remain unexplained. Across this sample there are tens of thousands of clones, with 90% seen only once. Over 5% of the sample rests with the top ten. This material consisted of peripheral blood, taken in the third trimester of pregnancy. Source of these receptors: a female donor in good health, enrolled as a control in a pregnancy study.

This clone was observed once. The chain recombines TRBV2 with TRBJ2-5, with D perhaps matching TRBD2 (5 bases). Trimming took off 7 bases at V and 2 bases at J, with 11 bases between the two ends. CDR3 length: 13 residues. In germline, CDR1 is SNHLY, CDR2 FYNNEI. The CDR3 nucleotides read TGTGCCAGCATGAGGGAAGGGCAAGAGACCCAGTACTTC. Translating it yields CASMREGQETQYF.

The V call is TRBV28, the J call TRBJ2-7; TRBD2 aligns across 14 bases. V dropped 4 bases and J dropped 0; count of bases not matched to a gene: 14. The germline gives CDR1 MDHEN, CDR2 SYDVKM. The CDR3 is 20 residues long. CDR3 coding DNA: TGTGCCAGCAGTTCCCCTCCGGGACTAGCGGGAGTATTACTCTCCTACGAGCAGTACTTC. It is translated as CASSSPPGLAGVLLSYEQYF.

In nucleotides, the CDR3 is TGTGCCAGCAGCTTAATCAGGGCCGATGGCTACACCTTC. It specifies CASSLIRADGYTF. V usage is TRBV7-9 and J usage is TRBJ1-2, with TRBD1 as a possible D gene (5 bases). The CDR3 runs 13 residues. The V end lost 2 bases, the J end lost 6 bases, and 10 bases lay between the germline ends. In germline, CDR1 is SEHNR, CDR2 FQNEAQ (reference sequence).

This clone was detected once. The chain joins TRBV5-6 to TRBJ2-1; 9 positions match TRBD1. The germline gives CDR1 SGHDT, CDR2 YYEEEE. With V trimmed by 4 bases and J by 10 bases, 3 bases remained unmatched. The CDR3 extends over 12 amino acids. This chain's CDR3 is CASSLGTGEQFF. The CDR3 DNA reads as TGTGCCAGCAGCCTCGGGACAGGGGAGCAGTTCTTC.

V and J are TRBV5-6 and TRBJ2-1; no definite D call. Germline loops: CDR1 SGHDT, CDR2 YYEEEE. This CDR3 comprises 13 residues. V dropped 0 bases and J dropped 6 bases, with 7 bases sitting between them. This chain's CDR3 is CASSLATGNEQFF. In DNA, the CDR3 is TGTGCCAGCAGCTTGGCCACGGGCAATGAGCAGTTCTTC.

The chain links TRBV6-1 to TRBJ1-1; maybe TRBD1 (6 bases). V was clipped by 4 bases and J by 3 bases, with 9 bases between them. Germline V gene sequence: CDR1 MNHNS, CDR2 SASEGT. This CDR3 is built from 13 residues. The CDR3 sequence is CASSAGDHTEAFF. The CDR3, as DNA: TGTGCCAGCAGTGCAGGGGATCACACTGAAGCTTTCTTT.

The chain carries TRBV5-5 and TRBJ1-1; D is unclear. The CDR3 runs 14 residues. Trimming removed 2 bases at V and 7 bases at J, with 15 bases between. Germline V gives CDR1 SGHKS, CDR2 YYEKEE (reference sequence). The CDR3 spells CASSLPEAVGEAFF. The CDR3 region has the DNA TGTGCCAGCAGCTTACCCGAGGCAGTCGGTGAAGCTTTCTTT. The entire variable domain, with the rest obtained from reference TRBV5-5 and TRBJ1-1, is as follows: DAGVTQSPTHLIKTRGQQVTLRCSPISGHKSVSWYQQVLGQGPQFIFQYYEKEERGRGNFPDRFSARQFPNYSSELNVNALLLGDSALYLCASSLPEAVGEAFFGQGTRLTVV.

V gene TRBV7-3 combines with J gene TRBJ1-3; possibly TRBD1 for D (6 bases). Trimming removed 4 bases at V and 0 bases at J, with 28 bases between. From germline, CDR1 is SGHTA and CDR2 FQGTGA. This CDR3 is 21 amino acids long. CDR3 region: CASSSWRPGTLANISGNTIYF. CDR3 DNA sequence: TGTGCCAGCAGCTCTTGGAGACCCGGGACACTCGCGAATATCTCTGGAAACACCATATATTTT.

The chain has TRBV19 and TRBJ2-7; 9 bases align to TRBD2. This CDR3 region has 15 residues. Germline CDR1 LNHDA, CDR2 SQIVND (reference sequence). The J segment lost 7 bases and the V segment lost 6 bases, leaving 13 bases of the junction unmatched. CDR3: CASRPGLALRGEQYF. The CDR3 DNA follows: TGTGCCAGTAGGCCGGGACTAGCACTACGTGGGGAGCAGTACTTC.